This paragraph reports one TCR beta chain. These data originate in a study of T cells in Graves' hyperthyroidism and ophthalmopathy. With 6 bases removed from V and 7 bases from J, the gap between germline ends came to 21 bases. The CDR3 covers 16 residues. The CDR3 regions of TCR beta were amplified from RNA transcripts. An initial round of RT-PCR targeting the TCR CDR3 relied on the HTBI primer set. In TCRdb, the multiplex PCR reads were re-called with MiXCR into one record per CDR3 protein. The table includes around 250,000 distinct CDR3 sequences, approximately 24% detected once. The clonotype comes from a woman aged 40 to 50 with Graves' ophthalmopathy. The specimen sequenced was blood. The genes are TRBV12-3 or TRBV12-4 and TRBJ1-4; a possible D gene is TRBD1 (6 bases). CDR3 sequence: CASSPTGYGIGEKLFF. CDR3 DNA: TGTGCCAGCAGCCCGACAGGTTATGGGATAGGTGAAAAACTGTTTTTT.